This is a list of T cell receptor beta chains from one sample in a study of blood T cell repertoires in COVID-19. The protocol was immunoSEQ multiplex PCR, while the TCRdb copy is restricted to in-frame clones and leaves out a portion. The data show 250,000 to 300,000 clones, approximately 90% seen once. The sequenced sample was PBMCs or T cells enriched from blood (not recorded which). These receptors all stem from a woman between 25 and 40 years old who had recovered from COVID-19. Both conserved end residues are part of each CDR3.

V gene: TRBV5-8; J gene: TRBJ1-1; CDR3 protein: CASSLAGRPDTEAFF
V gene: TRBV29-1; J gene: TRBJ2-7; CDR3 protein: CSVAGQGAYEQYF
V gene: TRBV7-2; J gene: TRBJ1-5; CDR3 protein: CASSSTGRNQPQHF
V gene: TRBV9; J gene: TRBJ1-6; CDR3 protein: CASSWEVGSPLHF
V gene: TRBV5-1; J gene: TRBJ2-3; CDR3 protein: CASSTSGQGVDTQYF
V gene: TRBV3-1/TRBV3-2; J gene: TRBJ2-7; CDR3 protein: CASSLSGRTYEQYF
V gene: TRBV24-1; J gene: TRBJ2-7; CDR3 protein: CATSITGESKYF
V gene: TRBV7-2; J gene: TRBJ1-5; CDR3 protein: CASSLYGGRGNQPQHF
V gene: TRBV5-1; J gene: TRBJ1-2; CDR3 protein: CASRTGGDYGYTF
V gene: TRBV5-4; J gene: TRBJ2-3; CDR3 protein: CASSPGLAGAFGGTDTQYF
V gene: TRBV2; J gene: TRBJ2-7; CDR3 protein: CASSESSGTTYEQYF
V gene: TRBV20-1; J gene: TRBJ2-3; CDR3 protein: CSASYLAGVTDTQYF
V gene: TRBV12-3/TRBV12-4; J gene: TRBJ2-7; CDR3 protein: CASSKGTGGILYF
V gene: TRBV5-1; J gene: TRBJ2-1; CDR3 protein: CASRVPGTGSYNEQFF
V gene: TRBV2; J gene: TRBJ1-4; CDR3 protein: CASSDRGSNEKLFF
V gene: TRBV18; J gene: TRBJ1-2; CDR3 protein: CASSAYGANYGYTF
V gene: TRBV2; J gene: TRBJ2-1; CDR3 protein: CASSGGTSGRAYYNEQFF
V gene: TRBV10-3; J gene: TRBJ1-6; CDR3 protein: CATGKGAYSNSPLHF
V gene: TRBV11-3; J gene: TRBJ1-1; CDR3 protein: CASSFSGGTEAFF
V gene: TRBV19; J gene: TRBJ1-1; CDR3 protein: CATTVGRANTEAFF
V gene: TRBV28; J gene: TRBJ2-7; CDR3 protein: CASSSSFYEQYF
V gene: TRBV7-8; J gene: TRBJ2-1; CDR3 protein: CASSSRPSGSSYNEQFF
V gene: TRBV24-1; J gene: TRBJ2-1; CDR3 protein: CATSDSGFYNEQFF
V gene: TRBV19; J gene: TRBJ2-4; CDR3 protein: CASSPTGAKNIQYF
V gene: TRBV7-2; J gene: TRBJ2-5; CDR3 protein: CASSLVGQGAPPQETQYF
V gene: TRBV27; J gene: TRBJ2-7; CDR3 protein: CASSPGEREWSAYEQYF
V gene: TRBV9; J gene: TRBJ2-4; CDR3 protein: CASSSFGEGAKNIQYF
V gene: TRBV10-2; J gene: TRBJ2-5; CDR3 protein: CASSEGKAGDQETQYF
V gene: TRBV28; J gene: TRBJ2-7; CDR3 protein: CASSREIVYEQYF
V gene: TRBV6-1; J gene: TRBJ2-4; CDR3 protein: CASGDRTGKNIQYF
V gene: TRBV29-1; J gene: TRBJ1-1; CDR3 protein: CSAQGAAEAFF
V gene: TRBV28; J gene: TRBJ1-5; CDR3 protein: CASSSLRSNQPQHF
V gene: TRBV19; J gene: TRBJ2-5; CDR3 protein: CASSLTEQETQYF
V gene: TRBV28; J gene: TRBJ1-1; CDR3 protein: CASSRGRGNTEAFF
V gene: TRBV7-2; J gene: TRBJ1-4; CDR3 protein: CASSPTATNEKLFF
V gene: TRBV12-3/TRBV12-4; J gene: TRBJ1-2; CDR3 protein: CASKLGDHPGYTF
V gene: TRBV5-1; J gene: TRBJ1-2; CDR3 protein: CASSLSLQPNYGYTF
V gene: TRBV20-1; J gene: TRBJ2-1; CDR3 protein: CSAFYHNEQFF
V gene: TRBV29-1; J gene: TRBJ1-5; CDR3 protein: CSVARGSNQPQHF
V gene: TRBV3-1/TRBV3-2; J gene: TRBJ2-1; CDR3 protein: CASSPPTSGSAYNEQFF
V gene: TRBV7-9; J gene: TRBJ2-7; CDR3 protein: CACGRDSYEQYF
V gene: TRBV6-5; J gene: TRBJ1-2; CDR3 protein: CASGKTGTLNYGYTF
V gene: TRBV7-8; J gene: TRBJ1-6; CDR3 protein: CASSLNRGNSPLHF
V gene: TRBV3-1/TRBV3-2; J gene: TRBJ1-5; CDR3 protein: CASSHSQGRNQPQHF
V gene: TRBV24-1; J gene: TRBJ2-3; CDR3 protein: CATSMTPPRTDTQYF
V gene: TRBV3-1/TRBV3-2; J gene: TRBJ2-3; CDR3 protein: CASSQDSRGAADTQYF
V gene: TRBV18; J gene: TRBJ2-3; CDR3 protein: CASSSLGLDTQYF
V gene: TRBV6-5; J gene: TRBJ2-7; CDR3 protein: CASRGLSYEQYF